The 21 T cell receptor beta chains below were found in one sample sequenced in a study of cytomegalovirus exposure and HLA in healthy donors. 60 Vbeta and 13 Jbeta primers were used in PCR. Sequenced by immunoSEQ multiplex PCR; TCRdb stores in-frame clones only, minus some. The sample yields under 250,000 clones, 85% seen once. Sequencing input: PBMCs. The receptors derive from a human donor in good health.

This clone was seen just once. The rearrangement links TRBV7-8 to TRBJ1-2; D might be TRBD1 (6 bases). V was shortened by 3 bases and J by 4 bases, with 9 bases between the two germline ends. Per germline, CDR1 SGHVS and CDR2 FQNEAQ. This CDR3 is built from 13 residues. CDR3 sequence: CASSFTDSYGYTF. CDR3 DNA: TGTGCCAGCAGCTTTACGGACAGCTATGGCTACACCTTC.

This clone was counted a single time. V gene TRBV19 combines with J gene TRBJ2-6; TRBD1 agrees at 12 bases. Germline values: CDR1 LNHDA, CDR2 SQIVND (reference sequence). V trimming: 5 bases; J trimming: 4 bases; junction bases outside the gene matches: 6. This CDR3 is 17 amino acids long. The chain's CDR3 is CASSSGQGAPGANVLTF. Written as DNA, the CDR3 is TGTGCCAGTAGTTCGGGACAGGGGGCTCCGGGGGCCAACGTCCTGACTTTC.

This clone was observed a handful of times. V usage is TRBV5-1 and J usage is TRBJ2-1; the match to TRBD2 covers 10 bases. Germline CDR1 SGHRS, CDR2 YFSETQ. The CDR3 contains 15 residues. Germline trimming cut 6 bases from V and 10 bases from J; bases unmatched to any gene: 13. The chain's CDR3 is CASIPSGRAVDEQFF. CDR3 sequence (DNA): TGCGCCAGCATCCCAAGCGGGAGGGCCGTCGACGAGCAGTTCTTC.

CDR3: CASSLITGGVDNQPQHF. For the CDR3, the DNA is TGTGCCAGCAGCTTAATTACAGGGGGCGTCGACAATCAGCCCCAGCATTTT. J is TRBJ1-5 and V is TRBV7-8, with 9 bases fitting TRBD1. Germline V gene sequence: CDR1 SGHVS, CDR2 FQNEAQ. The CDR3 runs 17 residues. With 2 bases clipped from V and 3 bases from J, the junction kept 8 bases outside the gene matches. Looking up the rest from reference TRBV7-8 and TRBJ1-5 gives the full variable domain: GAGVSQSPRYKVAKRGQDVALRCDPISGHVSLFWYQQALGQGPEFLTYFQNEAQLDKSGLPSDRFFAERPEGSVSTLKIQRTQQEDSAVYLCASSLITGGVDNQPQHFGDGTRLSIL.

This clone was observed a few times. The genes are TRBV5-1 and TRBJ2-1; D may be TRBD2 (5 bases). The CDR3 sequence is 13 residues long. CDR1 SGHRS and CDR2 YFSETQ come from the germline V gene. V shed 0 bases and J shed 4 bases, with 5 bases lying between them. The CDR3 reads CASSLGGYNEQFF. The CDR3, as DNA: TGCGCCAGCAGCTTGGGAGGGTACAATGAGCAGTTCTTC. Filled out from reference TRBV5-1 and TRBJ2-1, the complete variable domain reads KAGVTQTPRYLIKTRGQQVTLSCSPISGHRSVSWYQQTPGQGLQFLFEYFSETQRNKGNFPGRFSGRQFSNSRSEMNVSTLELGDSALYLCASSLGGYNEQFFGPGTRLTVL.

This chain connects TRBV4-3 to TRBJ2-1, with D tentatively TRBD1 (5 bases). Germline V gene sequence: CDR1 LGHNA, CDR2 YSLEER. The CDR3 sequence is 14 residues long. V gave up 3 bases and J gave up 8 bases, with 14 bases separating them. CDR3 bases: TGCGCCAGCAGCCAGGCCAGGGTCCTGGATGAGCAGTTCTTC. Translating gives CASSQARVLDEQFF.

There are a few counts of this clone. The chain uses TRBV27 and TRBJ2-1; D ambiguous. Germline lookup yields CDR1 MNHEY and CDR2 SMNVEV (reference sequence). The CDR3 length is 12 residues. The V end lost 3 bases, the J end lost 7 bases, and 7 bases lay between the germline ends. CDR3 bases: TGTGCCAGCAGTTTTAGCCCGAATGAGCAGTTCTTC. It yields the protein CASSFSPNEQFF.

The chain uses TRBV27 and TRBJ2-1, with D maybe TRBD2 (6 bases). Trimming left V 2 bases short and J 0 bases short, with 8 bases between. This CDR3 comprises 15 residues. Germline V CDR1 and CDR2: MNHEY, SMNVEV (reference sequence). CDR3 nucleotides: TGTGCCAGCAGTTTAATCGGGAGCTCCTACAATGAGCAGTTCTTC. It yields the protein CASSLIGSSYNEQFF.

The rearrangement uses TRBV7-2 and TRBJ2-7; D possibly corresponds to TRBD1 (6 bases). Germline assignment: CDR1 SGHTA and CDR2 FQGNSA. V lost 5 bases to trimming and J lost 2 bases, with 16 bases between them. The CDR3 is 15 amino acids. CDR3 protein: CASSLHNRDTYEQYF. DNA for the CDR3: TGTGCCAGCAGCCTCCACAACAGGGATACCTACGAGCAGTACTTC.

This rearrangement joins TRBV6-5 to TRBJ1-6; 8 bases match TRBD1. The V gene end was trimmed by 8 bases and the J gene end by 0 bases; junction bases not matched to a gene: 3. The CDR3 has 15 residues. The germline gives CDR1 MNHEY, CDR2 SVGAGI. CDR3 DNA sequence: TGTGCCAGCGCCACAGGGGGCTCCTATAATTCACCCCTCCACTTT. Protein product: CASATGGSYNSPLHF.

The chain joins TRBV28 to TRBJ2-7, with TRBD2 matching over 7 bases. The ends lost 6 bases at V and 6 bases at J; junction bases unmatched: 17. CDR1 is MDHEN, CDR2 SYDVKM, per germline. The CDR3 has 16 residues. As DNA, the CDR3 is TGTGCCAGCAGCCGCGCGGCCCGGGGCGGGAGCCCCGAGCAGTACTTC. It translates to CASSRAARGGSPEQYF.

In DNA, the CDR3 is TGTGCCAGCAGTCCCCCGGGACTAGTCGGCAATGAGCAGTTCTTC. Protein: CASSPPGLVGNEQFF. V is TRBV27 and J is TRBJ2-1; 8 bases align to TRBD2. The V gene's germline CDR1 is MNHEY and CDR2 SMNVEV (reference sequence). Trimming at V came to 5 bases and at J to 6 bases, leaving 9 bases not matched to a gene. This CDR3 contains 15 residues.

The genes are TRBV9 and TRBJ1-5; D is uncertain. The CDR3 is made up of 15 amino acids. V was trimmed by 0 bases and J by 4 bases, leaving 11 bases between them. CDR1 SGDLS and CDR2 YYNGEE come from the germline V gene. CDR3 sequence reads: CASSVAGEFNQPQHF. CDR3 coding DNA: TGTGCCAGCAGCGTAGCTGGAGAATTTAATCAGCCCCAGCATTTT. The entire variable domain, with the rest obtained from reference TRBV9 and TRBJ1-5, is as follows: DSGVTQTPKHLITATGQRVTLRCSPRSGDLSVYWYQQSLDQGLQFLIQYYNGEERAKGNILERFSAQQFPDLHSELNLSSLELGDSALYFCASSVAGEFNQPQHFGDGTRLSIL.

The chain uses TRBV19 and TRBJ2-1; a possible D gene is TRBD2 (5 bases). V lost 3 bases and J lost 1, with 10 bases in between. CDR1 is LNHDA and CDR2 is SQIVND in the germline V gene (reference sequence). This CDR3 contains 15 residues. The DNA for the CDR3 is TGTGCCAGTAGTATCACCCGGGGTTCCTACAATGAGCAGTTCTTC. Translation gives CASSITRGSYNEQFF.

This clone was counted only a few times. The chain recombines TRBV27 with TRBJ1-3; no reliable D call. Between the trimmed V and J ends, which lost 4 bases and 0 bases, there was a span of 16 bases. Germline V CDR1 and CDR2: MNHEY, SMNVEV (reference sequence). This CDR3 has 17 residues. CDR3 protein: CASSSSGPLHSGNTIYF. The CDR3 DNA sequence: TGTGCCAGCAGTTCCTCTGGGCCGCTCCACTCTGGAAACACCATATATTTT.

The CDR3 nucleotides are TGTGCCAGCAGCTTAAGGTGGACAGGGGGCGTCTACGAGCAGTACTTC. It specifies CASSLRWTGGVYEQYF. This rearrangement joins TRBV7-6 to TRBJ2-7; TRBD1 aligns across 11 bases. Germline lookup yields CDR1 SGHVS and CDR2 FNYEAQ. The CDR3 consists of 16 residues. The V gene end was trimmed by 2 bases and the J gene end by 3 bases; junction bases not matched to a gene: 6.

The chain couples TRBV6-1 to TRBJ1-2, with 7 nucleotides matching TRBD1. V lost 8 bases to trimming and J lost 6 bases; unmatched junction nucleotides: 6. This CDR3 has 12 residues. Germline CDR1 reads MNHNS; CDR2 reads SASEGT. The CDR3 region has the DNA TGTGCCAGCTTGGGACAGATGGATGGCTACACCTTC. Protein: CASLGQMDGYTF.

The rearrangement uses TRBV5-1 and TRBJ2-7; TRBD2 matches 10 bases. CDR3 length: 15 amino acids. The V gene's germline CDR1 is SGHRS and CDR2 YFSETQ. J gave up 3 bases and V 4 bases, and 7 bases lay outside the gene matches. The CDR3 DNA is TGCGCCAGCAGCCCGACTAGCGGGTCCTTCTACGAGCAGTACTTC. Its translation is CASSPTSGSFYEQYF.

V usage is TRBV5-1 and J usage is TRBJ2-5; tentatively, D is TRBD2 (5 bases). Trimming removed 4 bases at V and 7 bases at J, with 17 bases between. Germline V gene data show CDR1 as SGHRS and CDR2 as YFSETQ. The CDR3 extends over 14 amino acids. CDR3 sequence (DNA): TGCGCCAGCAGCCGTGACGGGGAATCTGGGACCCAGTACTTC. Translated, it gives CASSRDGESGTQYF.

This clone appeared a few times. This sequence joins TRBV27 and TRBJ1-1; D might be TRBD1 (6 bases). The V end was cut by 3 bases, the J end by 4 bases, with 15 bases between. The CDR3 runs 15 residues. CDR1 is MNHEY and CDR2 is SMNVEV in the germline V gene (reference sequence). The DNA for the CDR3 is TGTGCCAGCAGTTTCACAACAGGGAGCGGCACTGAAGCTTTCTTT. Translating gives CASSFTTGSGTEAFF.

On this clone itself: Germline is not matched at one junction end, which may reflect a read error. The V gene is TRBV7-7, the J gene TRBJ2-2, with TRBD1 matching 7 bases. Germline CDR1 reads SSHAT; CDR2 reads FNYEAQ (reference sequence). This CDR3 contains 14 residues. CDR3 bases: TGTGCTAGCAGCTCTACAGGGGTGGCCGGGGAGCTGTTTTTT. Protein sequence: CASSSTGVAGELFF.